This TCR beta chain emerged from a study of T-cell memory formation after mild COVID-19. Regarding this clonotype: What it recognizes is unknown.

From 5'RACE with constant-segment primers came TCR alpha and TCR beta cDNA libraries that carried sample barcodes and UMIs. TCRdb re-called the 5' RACE reads through MiXCR, storing one row per CDR3 protein. The data contain around 390,000 distinct CDR3 sequences, more than 15% of them singletons. Study results and caveats: Clones that contracted from day 15 to 85 had balanced CD4/CD8; later expanders were CD4+ biased. Several responding clones turned up in pre-infection memory, indicating that cross-reactive memory may have taken part.

This CDR3 comprises 16 residues. CDR1 is SGHTA, CDR2 FQGNSA, per germline. V lost 2 bases, J lost 0 bases, and 11 bases lay in between. This chain uses TRBV7-2 with TRBJ1-3; D ambiguous. The receptor's source is a man between 18 and 29 years old who had mild COVID-19 (a few samples of this study predate the infection). Cell type and time point are not known. Input material: PBMCs or a T cell subset sorted from them (not recorded which). CDR3 loop: CASSLSQPISGNTIYF. The CDR3 bases are TGTGCCAGCAGCTTATCACAGCCAATCTCTGGAAACACCATATATTTT.